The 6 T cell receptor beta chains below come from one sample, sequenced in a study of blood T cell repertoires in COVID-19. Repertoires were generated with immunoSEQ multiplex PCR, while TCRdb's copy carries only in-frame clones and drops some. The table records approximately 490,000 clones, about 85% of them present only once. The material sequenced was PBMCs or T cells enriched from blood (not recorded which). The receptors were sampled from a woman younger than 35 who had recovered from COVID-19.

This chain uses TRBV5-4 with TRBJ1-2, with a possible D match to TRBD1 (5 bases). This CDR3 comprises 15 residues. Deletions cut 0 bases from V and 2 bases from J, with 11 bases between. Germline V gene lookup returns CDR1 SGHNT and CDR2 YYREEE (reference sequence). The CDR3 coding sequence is TGTGCCAGCAGCTTGGAGGCAGGGCGGAACTATGGCTACACCTTC. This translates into CASSLEAGRNYGYTF. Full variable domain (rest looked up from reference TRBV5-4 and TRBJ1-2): ETGVTQSPTHLIKTRGQQVTLRCSSQSGHNTVSWYQQALGQGPQFIFQYYREEENGRGNFPPRFSGLQFPNYSSELNVNALELDDSALYLCASSLEAGRNYGYTFGSGTRLTVV.

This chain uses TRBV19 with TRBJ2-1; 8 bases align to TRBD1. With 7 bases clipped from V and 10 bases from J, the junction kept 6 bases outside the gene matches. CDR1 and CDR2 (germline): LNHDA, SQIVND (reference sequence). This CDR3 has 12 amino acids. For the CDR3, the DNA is TGTGCCAGTAAACAGGGGGTCGGAGAGCAGTTCTTC. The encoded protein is CASKQGVGEQFF.

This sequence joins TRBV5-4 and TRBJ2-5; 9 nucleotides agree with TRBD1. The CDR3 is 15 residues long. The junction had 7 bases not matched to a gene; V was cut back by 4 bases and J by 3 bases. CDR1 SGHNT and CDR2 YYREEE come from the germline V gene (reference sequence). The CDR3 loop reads CASSPTGGGEETQYF. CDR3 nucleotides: TGTGCCAGCAGCCCGACAGGGGGGGGTGAAGAGACCCAGTACTTC.

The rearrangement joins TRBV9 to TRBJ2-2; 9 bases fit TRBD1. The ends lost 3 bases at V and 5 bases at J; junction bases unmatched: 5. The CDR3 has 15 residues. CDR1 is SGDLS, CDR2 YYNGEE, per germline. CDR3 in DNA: TGTGCCAGCAGCGCAGACAGGGGGTGGACCGGGGAGCTGTTTTTT. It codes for CASSADRGWTGELFF.

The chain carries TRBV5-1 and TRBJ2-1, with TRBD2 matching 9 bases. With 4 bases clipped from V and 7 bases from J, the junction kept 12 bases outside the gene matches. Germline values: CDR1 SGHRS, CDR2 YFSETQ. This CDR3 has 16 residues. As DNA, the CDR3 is TGCGCCAGCAGCGCAGAGCGGGGGGCCCTGGGGAATGAGCAGTTCTTC. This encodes CASSAERGALGNEQFF.

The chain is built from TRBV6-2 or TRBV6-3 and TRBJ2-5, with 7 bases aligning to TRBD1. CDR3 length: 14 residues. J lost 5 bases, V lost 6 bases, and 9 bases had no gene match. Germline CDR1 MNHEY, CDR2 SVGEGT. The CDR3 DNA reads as TGTGCCAGCAGCTCGCAGGGGGTTCGGGAGACCCAGTACTTC. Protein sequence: CASSSQGVRETQYF.